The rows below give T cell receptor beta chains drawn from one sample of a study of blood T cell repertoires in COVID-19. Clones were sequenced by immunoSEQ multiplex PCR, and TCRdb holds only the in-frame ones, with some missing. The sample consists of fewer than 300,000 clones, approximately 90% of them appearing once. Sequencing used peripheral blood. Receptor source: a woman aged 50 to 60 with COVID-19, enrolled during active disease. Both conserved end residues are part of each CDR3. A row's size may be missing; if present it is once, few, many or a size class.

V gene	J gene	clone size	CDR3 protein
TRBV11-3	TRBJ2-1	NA	CASSLGIALGTSGTEEQFF
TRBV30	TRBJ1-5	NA	CAWSLSGSNNQPQHF
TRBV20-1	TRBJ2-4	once	CSARDQGLLYF
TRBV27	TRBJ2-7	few	CASCGRNRYEQYF
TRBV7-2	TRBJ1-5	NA	CASSISQKSQPQHF
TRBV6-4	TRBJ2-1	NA	CASSDSTQGDYNEQFF
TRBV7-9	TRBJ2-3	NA	CAIKKRELVTDTQYF
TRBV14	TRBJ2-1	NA	CASSSSGLQSFYNEQFF
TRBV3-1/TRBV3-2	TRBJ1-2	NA	CASSQAQSVANYGYTF
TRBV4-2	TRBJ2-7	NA	CASSQGQLAGDPTDF
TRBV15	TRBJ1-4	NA	CATSRDQGKATNEKLFF
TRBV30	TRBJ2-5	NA	CAWSVGGLDEYF
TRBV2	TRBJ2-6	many	CASSERPSSGANVLTF
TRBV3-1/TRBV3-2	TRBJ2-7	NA	CASSGLAGSFEQYF
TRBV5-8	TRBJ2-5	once	CASSSPGLGGQTQYF
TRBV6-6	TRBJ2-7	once	CASSQPGQGNSGEQYF
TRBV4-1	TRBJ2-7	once	CASSQDVGTGGYEQYF
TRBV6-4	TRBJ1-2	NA	CASSDSEGWSPDGYGYTF
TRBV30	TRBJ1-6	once	CAWSYTGLGSPLHF
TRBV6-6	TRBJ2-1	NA	CASSYSTGGPQVF
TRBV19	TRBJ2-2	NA	CASRGIPRTGELFF
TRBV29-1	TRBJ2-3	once	CSVLDRELSTDTQYF
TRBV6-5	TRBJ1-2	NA	CASSKTGSYGYTF
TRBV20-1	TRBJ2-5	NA	CSASLRQPRTQYF
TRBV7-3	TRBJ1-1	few	CASSLYRRGAFF
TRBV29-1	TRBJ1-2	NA	CSALGFLGVLEGYTF
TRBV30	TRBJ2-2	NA	CARKGDRGRAGELFF
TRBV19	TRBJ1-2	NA	CASSPGTGGYGYTF
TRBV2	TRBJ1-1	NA	CAIEPGRRGFEAFF
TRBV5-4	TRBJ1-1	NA	CASSITSQAGTEAFF